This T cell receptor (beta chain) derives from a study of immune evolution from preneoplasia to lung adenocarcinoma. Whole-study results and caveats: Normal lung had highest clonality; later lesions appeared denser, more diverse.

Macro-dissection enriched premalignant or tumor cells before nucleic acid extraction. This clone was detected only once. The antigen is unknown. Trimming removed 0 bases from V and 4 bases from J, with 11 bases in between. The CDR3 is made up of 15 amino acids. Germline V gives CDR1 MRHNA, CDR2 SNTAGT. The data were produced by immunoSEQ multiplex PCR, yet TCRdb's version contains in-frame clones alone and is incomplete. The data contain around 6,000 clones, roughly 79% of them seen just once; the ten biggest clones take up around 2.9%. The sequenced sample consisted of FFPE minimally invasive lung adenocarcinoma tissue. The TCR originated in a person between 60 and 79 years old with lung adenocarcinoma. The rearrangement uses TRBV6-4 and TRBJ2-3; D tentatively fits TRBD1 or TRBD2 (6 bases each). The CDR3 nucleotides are TGTGCCAGCAGTGACTCCCACGGGGGCGCAGATACGCAGTATTTT. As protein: CASSDSHGGADTQYF.